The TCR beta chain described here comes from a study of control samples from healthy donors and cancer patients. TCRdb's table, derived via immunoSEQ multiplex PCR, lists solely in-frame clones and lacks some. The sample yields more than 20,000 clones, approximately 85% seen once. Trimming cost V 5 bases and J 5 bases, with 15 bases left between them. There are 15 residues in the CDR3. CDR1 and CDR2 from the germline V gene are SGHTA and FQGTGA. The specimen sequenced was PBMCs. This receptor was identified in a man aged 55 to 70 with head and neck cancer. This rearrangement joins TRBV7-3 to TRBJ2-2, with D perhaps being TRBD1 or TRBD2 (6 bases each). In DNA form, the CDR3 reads TGTGCCAGCAGCCCTACGGGGGCGCTTACCGGGGAGCTGTTTTTT. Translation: CASSPTGALTGELFF.